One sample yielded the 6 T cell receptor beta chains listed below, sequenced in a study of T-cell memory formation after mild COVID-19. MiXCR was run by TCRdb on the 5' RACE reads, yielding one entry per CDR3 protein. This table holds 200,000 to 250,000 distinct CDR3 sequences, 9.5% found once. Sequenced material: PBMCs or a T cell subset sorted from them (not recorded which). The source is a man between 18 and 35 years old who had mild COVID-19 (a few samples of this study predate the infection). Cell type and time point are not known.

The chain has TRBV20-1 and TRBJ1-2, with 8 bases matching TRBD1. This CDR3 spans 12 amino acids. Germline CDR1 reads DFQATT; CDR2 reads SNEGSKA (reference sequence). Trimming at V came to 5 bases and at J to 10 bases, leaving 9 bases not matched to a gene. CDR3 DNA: TGCAGTGCTTTCGACAGGGGCTTTCTCTACACCTTC. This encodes CSAFDRGFLYTF.

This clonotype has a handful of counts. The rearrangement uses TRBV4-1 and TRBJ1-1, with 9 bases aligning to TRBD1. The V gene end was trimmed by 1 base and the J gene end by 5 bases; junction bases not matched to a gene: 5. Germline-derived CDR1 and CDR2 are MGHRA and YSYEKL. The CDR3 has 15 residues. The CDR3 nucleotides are TGCGCCAGCAGCCAAGTAGGGGACAGGGATACTGAAGCTTTCTTT. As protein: CASSQVGDRDTEAFF.

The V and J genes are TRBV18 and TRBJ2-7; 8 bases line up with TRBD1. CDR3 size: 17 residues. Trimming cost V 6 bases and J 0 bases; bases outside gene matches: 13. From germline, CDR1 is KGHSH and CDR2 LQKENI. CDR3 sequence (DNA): TGTGCCAGCTCGGTTATCACCGGGACAGGAGCCTCCTACGAGCAGTACTTC. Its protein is CASSVITGTGASYEQYF.

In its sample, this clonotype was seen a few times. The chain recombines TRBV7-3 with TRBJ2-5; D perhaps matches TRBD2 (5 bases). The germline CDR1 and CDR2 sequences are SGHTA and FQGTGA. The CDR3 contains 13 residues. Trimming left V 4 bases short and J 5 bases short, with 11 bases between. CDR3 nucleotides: TGTGCCAGCAGCTCCGCTACGGGGGAGACCCAGTACTTC. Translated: CASSSATGETQYF.

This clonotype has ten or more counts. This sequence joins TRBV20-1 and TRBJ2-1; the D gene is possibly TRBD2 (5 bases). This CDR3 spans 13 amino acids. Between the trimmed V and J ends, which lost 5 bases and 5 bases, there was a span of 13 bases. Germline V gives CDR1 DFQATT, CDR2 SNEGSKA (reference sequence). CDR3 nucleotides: TGCAGTGCTTTAGAGGGTCGTAACAATGAGCAGTTCTTC. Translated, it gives CSALEGRNNEQFF.

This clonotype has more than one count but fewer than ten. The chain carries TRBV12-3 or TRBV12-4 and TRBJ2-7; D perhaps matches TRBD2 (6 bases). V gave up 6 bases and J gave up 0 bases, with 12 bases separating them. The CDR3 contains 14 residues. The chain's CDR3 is CASSPGVGSYEQYV. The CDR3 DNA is TGTGCCAGCAGCCCGGGGGTGGGCTCCTACGAGCAGTACGTC.